Following are 8 T cell receptor beta chains from one sample sequenced in a study of blood T cell repertoires in COVID-19. The method was immunoSEQ multiplex PCR; TCRdb's version includes in-frame clones alone and lacks a portion of them. The repertoire holds under 200,000 clones, with roughly 80% as singletons. Sequenced sample: peripheral blood. The receptor source for this set is a woman over 75 with COVID-19, enrolled during active disease.

V and J are TRBV5-1 and TRBJ1-2; maybe TRBD1 (5 bases). The CDR3 length is 15 residues. In germline, CDR1 is SGHRS, CDR2 YFSETQ. Trimming cost V 7 bases and J 2 bases, with 18 bases left between them. Here the CDR3 reads CASERGGESNYGYTF. Written as DNA, the CDR3 is TGCGCCAGCGAAAGGGGAGGGGAGTCAAACTATGGCTACACCTTC.

The V gene is TRBV29-1, the J gene TRBJ1-4, with D tentatively TRBD1 (6 bases). Germline V gene data show CDR1 as SQVTM and CDR2 as ANQGSEA. Trimming left V 8 bases short and J 2 bases short, with 12 bases between. The CDR3 contains 13 residues. This CDR3 is CSTRTATNEKLFF. The CDR3 nucleotides are TGCAGCACACGGACAGCTACTAATGAAAAACTGTTTTTT.

This chain joins TRBV5-1 and TRBJ2-1; 8 positions match TRBD1. Germline CDR1 reads SGHRS; CDR2 reads YFSETQ. Unmatched junction bases numbered 6, after V lost 4 bases and J lost 6 bases. The CDR3 length is 14 residues. CDR3 region: CASSHGQGGNEQFF. The CDR3 nucleotides read TGCGCCAGCAGCCACGGACAGGGTGGCAATGAGCAGTTCTTC.

The gene calls are TRBV3-1 (or the pseudogene TRBV3-2) and TRBJ2-2, with 9 bases that match TRBD2. J was trimmed by 3 bases and V by 6 bases; bases with no gene match: 2. This CDR3 region has 14 residues. Germline V gives CDR1 LGHDT, CDR2 YNNKEL (reference sequence). The CDR3 sequence is CASRAGGYTGELFF. The CDR3 nucleotides read TGTGCCAGCAGAGCGGGAGGATACACCGGGGAGCTGTTTTTT.

The chain carries TRBV10-3 and TRBJ2-2, with 7 bases lining up with TRBD1. CDR1 ENHRY and CDR2 SYGVKD come from the germline V gene. CDR3 length: 15 residues. The V and J ends lost 3 bases and 3 bases, in that order; junction bases with no gene match: 4. For the CDR3, the DNA is TGTGCCATCAGTGATCAGGGGGAATACACCGGGGAGCTGTTTTTT. It translates to CAISDQGEYTGELFF.

V is TRBV6-5 and J is TRBJ1-4, with unresolved D. The germline V and J ends were trimmed by 0 bases and 6 bases, with 5 bases remaining between them. Germline CDR1 MNHEY, CDR2 SVGAGI. This CDR3 spans 13 amino acids. CDR3 nucleotides: TGTGCCAGCAGTTACTCGTCGGATGAAAAACTGTTTTTT. It is translated as CASSYSSDEKLFF.

This clone was detected only a few times. One junction end disagrees with the germline gene, perhaps due to a read error. The rearrangement links TRBV20-1 to TRBJ1-2; D is uncertain. CDR3 length: 10 residues. The germline CDR1 and CDR2 sequences are DFQATT and SNEGSKA (reference sequence). CDR3 residues: CGESFYGYTF. CDR3 nucleotide sequence: TGTGGAGAGAGCTTTTATGGCTACACCTTC.

This chain connects TRBV27 to TRBJ1-1; TRBD1 matches at 9 bases. V dropped 3 bases and J dropped 1; count of bases not matched to a gene: 6. Germline lookup yields CDR1 MNHEY and CDR2 SMNVEV (reference sequence). The CDR3 has 16 residues. Here the CDR3 reads CASSLGTGLWNTEAFF. The CDR3 DNA sequence: TGTGCCAGCAGTTTGGGGACAGGGCTTTGGAACACTGAAGCTTTCTTT.